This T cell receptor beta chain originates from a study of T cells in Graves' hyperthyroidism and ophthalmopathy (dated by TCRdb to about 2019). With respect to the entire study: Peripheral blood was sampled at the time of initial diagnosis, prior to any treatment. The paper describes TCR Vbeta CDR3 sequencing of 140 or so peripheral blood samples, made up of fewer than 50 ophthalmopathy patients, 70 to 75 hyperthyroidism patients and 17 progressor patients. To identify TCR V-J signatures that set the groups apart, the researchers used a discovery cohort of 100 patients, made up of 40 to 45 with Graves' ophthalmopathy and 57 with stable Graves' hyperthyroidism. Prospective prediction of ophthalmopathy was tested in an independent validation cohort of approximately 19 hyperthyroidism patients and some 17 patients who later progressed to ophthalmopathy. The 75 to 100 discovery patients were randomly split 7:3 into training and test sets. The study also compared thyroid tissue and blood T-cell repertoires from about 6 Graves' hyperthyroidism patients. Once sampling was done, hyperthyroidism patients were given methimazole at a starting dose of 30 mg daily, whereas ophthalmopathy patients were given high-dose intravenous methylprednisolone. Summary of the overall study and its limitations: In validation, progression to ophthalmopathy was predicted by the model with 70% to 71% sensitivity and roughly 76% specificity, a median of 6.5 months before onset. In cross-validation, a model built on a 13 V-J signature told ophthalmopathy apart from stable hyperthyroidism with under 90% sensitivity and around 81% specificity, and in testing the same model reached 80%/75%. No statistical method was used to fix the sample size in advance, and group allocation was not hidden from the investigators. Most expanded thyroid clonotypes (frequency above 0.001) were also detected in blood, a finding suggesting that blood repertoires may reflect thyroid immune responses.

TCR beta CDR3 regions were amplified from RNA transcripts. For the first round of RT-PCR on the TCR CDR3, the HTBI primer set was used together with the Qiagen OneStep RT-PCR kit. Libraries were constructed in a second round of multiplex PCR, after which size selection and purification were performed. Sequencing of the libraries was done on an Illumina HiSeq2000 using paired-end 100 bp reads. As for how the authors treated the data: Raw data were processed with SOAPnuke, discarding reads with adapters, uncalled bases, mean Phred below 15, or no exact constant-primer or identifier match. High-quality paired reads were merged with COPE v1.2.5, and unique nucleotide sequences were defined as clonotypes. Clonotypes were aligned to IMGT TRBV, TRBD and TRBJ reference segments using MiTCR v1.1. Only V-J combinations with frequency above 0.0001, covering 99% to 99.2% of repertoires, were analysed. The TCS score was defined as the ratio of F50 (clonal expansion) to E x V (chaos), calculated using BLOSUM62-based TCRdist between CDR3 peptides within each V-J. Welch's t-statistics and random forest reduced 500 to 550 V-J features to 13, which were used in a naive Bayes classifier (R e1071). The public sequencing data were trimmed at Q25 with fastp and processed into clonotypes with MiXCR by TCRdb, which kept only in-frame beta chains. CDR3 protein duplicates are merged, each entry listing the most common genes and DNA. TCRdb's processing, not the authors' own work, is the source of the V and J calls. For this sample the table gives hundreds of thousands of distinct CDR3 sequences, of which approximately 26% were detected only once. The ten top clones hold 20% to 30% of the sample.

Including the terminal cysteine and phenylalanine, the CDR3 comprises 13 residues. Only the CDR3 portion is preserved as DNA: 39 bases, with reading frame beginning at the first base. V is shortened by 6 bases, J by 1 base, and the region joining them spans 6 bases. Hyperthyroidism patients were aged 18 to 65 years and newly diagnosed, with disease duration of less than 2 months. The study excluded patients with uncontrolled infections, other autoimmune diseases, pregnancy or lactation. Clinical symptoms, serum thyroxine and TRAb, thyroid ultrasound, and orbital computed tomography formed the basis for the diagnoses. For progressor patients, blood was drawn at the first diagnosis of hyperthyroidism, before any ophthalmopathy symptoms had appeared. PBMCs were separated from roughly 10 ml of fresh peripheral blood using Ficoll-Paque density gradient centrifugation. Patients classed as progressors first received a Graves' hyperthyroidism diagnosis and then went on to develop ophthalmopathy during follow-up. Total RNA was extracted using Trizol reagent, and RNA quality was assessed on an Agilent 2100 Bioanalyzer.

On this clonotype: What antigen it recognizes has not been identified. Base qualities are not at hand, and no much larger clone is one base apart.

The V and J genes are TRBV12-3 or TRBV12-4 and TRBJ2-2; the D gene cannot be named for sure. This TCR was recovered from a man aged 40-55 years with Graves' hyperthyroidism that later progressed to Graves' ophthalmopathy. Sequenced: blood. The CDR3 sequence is CASRDENTGELFF. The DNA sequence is TGTGCCAGCAGGGACGAGAACACCGGGGAGCTGTTTTTT.